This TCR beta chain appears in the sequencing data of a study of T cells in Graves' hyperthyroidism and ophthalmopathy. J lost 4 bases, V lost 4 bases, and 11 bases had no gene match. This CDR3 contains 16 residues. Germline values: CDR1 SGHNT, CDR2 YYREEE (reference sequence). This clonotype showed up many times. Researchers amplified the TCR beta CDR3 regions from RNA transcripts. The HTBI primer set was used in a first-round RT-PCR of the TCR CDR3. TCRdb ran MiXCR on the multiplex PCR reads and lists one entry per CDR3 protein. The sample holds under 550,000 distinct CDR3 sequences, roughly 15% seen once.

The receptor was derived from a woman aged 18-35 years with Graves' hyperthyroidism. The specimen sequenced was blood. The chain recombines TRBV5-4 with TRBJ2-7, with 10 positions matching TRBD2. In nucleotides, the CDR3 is TGTGCCAGCAGCCGGAACTCTCTAGCGGGAGAATACGAGCAGTACTTC. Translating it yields CASSRNSLAGEYEQYF.